The sequence of this TCR beta chain was determined in a study of blood T cell repertoires in COVID-19. The sample holds one count of this clone. The repertoire was sequenced with immunoSEQ multiplex PCR; TCRdb's copy has only in-frame clones and lacks some. The sample lists about 260,000 clones, 88% occurring once. The specimen sequenced was peripheral blood. The clonotype comes from a man aged 60 to 69 who had recovered from COVID-19.

CDR3 sequence reads: CASSGQGYNSPLHF. The CDR3 DNA reads as TGCGCCAGCAGCGGACAGGGTTACAATTCACCCCTCCACTTT. This chain uses TRBV5-1 with TRBJ1-6; 8 nucleotides agree with TRBD1. Germline assignment: CDR1 SGHRS and CDR2 YFSETQ. The CDR3 runs 14 residues. The trim removed 4 bases at V and 7 bases at J, leaving 4 bases unmatched.